The 3 T cell receptor beta chains listed next were all sequenced from one sample in a study of T-cell reconstitution after alpha-beta-depleted transplantation in children. Preparation of the TCRbeta library involved a method that used unique molecular identifiers. From the PCR reads, TCRdb called clonotypes with MiXCR, one entry per CDR3 protein. This sample has about 190,000 distinct CDR3 sequences, with roughly 10% found just once. The sample was PBMCs, taken before TCRalphabeta/CD19-depleted stem cell transplant. Every receptor here comes from a boy aged 2 to 9 with acute myeloid leukemia, due to receive a stem cell transplant.

This clonotype was seen at least ten times. This chain joins TRBV20-1 and TRBJ1-5, with D hard to call. The germline gives CDR1 DFQATT, CDR2 SNEGSKA (reference sequence). The V gene lost 6 bases and the J gene lost 4 bases, with 19 bases spanning the gap. The CDR3 contains 15 residues. CDR3: CSAPPRGGVNQPQHF. The CDR3 nucleotides read TGCAGTGCCCCCCCCCGGGGAGGAGTTAATCAGCCCCAGCATTTT.

This clonotype was detected many times. V gene TRBV29-1 combines with J gene TRBJ2-1; possibly TRBD2 for D (6 bases). The CDR3 runs to 14 residues. Germline lookup yields CDR1 SQVTM and CDR2 ANQGSEA. V lost 8 bases to trimming and J lost 8 bases, with 22 bases between them. For the CDR3, the DNA is TGCAGCACCGGGGTGGCTAGCGATGGGTATGAGCAGTTCTTC. It codes for CSTGVASDGYEQFF.

There are many counts of this clonotype. The chain uses TRBV7-9 and TRBJ2-1, with D hard to call. Trimming removed 1 base from V and 8 bases from J, with 6 bases in between. Germline V lookup: CDR1 SEHNR, CDR2 FQNEAQ (reference sequence). The CDR3 is made up of 12 amino acids. CDR3 sequence (DNA): TGTGCCAGCAGCTTAGTTCAGGATGAGCAGTTCTTC. Residues: CASSLVQDEQFF.